Listed below are T cell receptor beta chains from one sample, sequenced in a study of T cell responses to AZD1222 COVID-19 vaccine. Some clones are missing from TCRdb's copy, which holds only in-frame ones; the method was immunoSEQ multiplex PCR. The sample has around 99,000 clones, about 85% seen once. This specimen consisted of peripheral blood, obtained on day 0 of AZD1222 vaccination. The origin of the receptors is an adult in good health. The CDR3 runs from the conserved cysteine through the conserved F or W. Each record gives: V gene, clone size, J gene, D gene, CDR3 DNA, CDR3 protein. A D gene is named only where the DNA matches it firmly. Expanded clones get a size class; other rows say once, few or many, or leave the size out.

V: TRBV7-9; size: NA; J: TRBJ2-6; D: TRBD1; DNA: TGTGCCAGCAGCTCGACAGGGAATTCAGCTGGGGCCAACGTCCTGACTTTC; CDR3: CASSSTGNSAGANVLTF
V: TRBV7-9; size: once; J: TRBJ1-5; D: NA; DNA: TGTGCCAGCAGCTTTGCAGGGGTGGGACAGCCCCAGCATTTT; CDR3: CASSFAGVGQPQHF
V: TRBV30; size: once; J: TRBJ2-7; D: TRBD1; DNA: TGTGCCTGGAGTTACAGGGGGCGAGGCGAGCAGTACTTC; CDR3: CAWSYRGRGEQYF
V: TRBV21-1; size: NA; J: TRBJ1-1; D: NA; DNA: TGTGCCAGCAGCTCAGGGGTAAAGACTGAAGCTTTCTTT; CDR3: CASSSGVKTEAFF
V: TRBV7-8; size: NA; J: TRBJ2-7; D: NA; DNA: TGTGCCAGCAGCTTAGATCCCCCGCGCCCGACAGGCCCGAGGGAGCAGTACTTC; CDR3: CASSLDPPRPTGPREQYF
V: TRBV27; size: few; J: TRBJ2-2; D: NA; DNA: TGTGCCAGCAGATACAGCTACACCGGGGAGCTGTTTTTT; CDR3: CASRYSYTGELFF
V: TRBV11-3; size: NA; J: TRBJ2-1; D: TRBD2; DNA: TGTGCCAGCAGCTTAGTGCTAGCGGCCTCCTACAATGAGCAGTTCTTC; CDR3: CASSLVLAASYNEQFF
V: TRBV15; size: NA; J: TRBJ1-5; D: NA; DNA: TGTGCCACCAGCAGAGGGCTACAGGAAAATCAGCCCCAGCATTTT; CDR3: CATSRGLQENQPQHF
V: TRBV7-2; size: NA; J: TRBJ2-3; D: NA; DNA: TGTGCCAGCAGCTTCCAGATTCCAGATACGCAGTATTTT; CDR3: CASSFQIPDTQYF
V: TRBV9; size: NA; J: TRBJ2-3; D: TRBD1; DNA: TGTGCCAGCAGCGGGACAGGACTTAGCGCAGATACGCAGTATTTT; CDR3: CASSGTGLSADTQYF
V: TRBV19; size: NA; J: TRBJ1-4; D: NA; DNA: TGTGCCAGTAGTTTCCTGGGGGGTCGTGAAAAACTGTTTTTT; CDR3: CASSFLGGREKLFF
V: TRBV7-8; size: NA; J: TRBJ2-5; D: NA; DNA: TGTGCCAGCAGCGGAGGGGTAGGGGAGACCCAGTACTTC; CDR3: CASSGGVGETQYF
V: TRBV6-5; size: NA; J: TRBJ1-1; D: NA; DNA: TGTGCCAGCAGCCCCTTGGTGGGGGCTGAAGCTTTCTTT; CDR3: CASSPLVGAEAFF
V: TRBV18; size: NA; J: TRBJ1-4; D: NA; DNA: TGTGCCAGCTCACCACCGGCAGACTCTGAAAAACTGTTTTTT; CDR3: CASSPPADSEKLFF
V: TRBV18; size: NA; J: TRBJ2-7; D: TRBD2; DNA: TGTGCCAGCTCGCGACTAGCGGGAGATGTCTACGAGCAGTACTTC; CDR3: CASSRLAGDVYEQYF
V: TRBV5-8; size: NA; J: TRBJ1-5; D: NA; DNA: TGTGCCAGCAGCTTTTCCGGACTGAGTAGCAATCAGCCCCAGCATTTT; CDR3: CASSFSGLSSNQPQHF
V: TRBV5-8; size: NA; J: TRBJ1-2; D: NA; DNA: TGTGCCAGCAGCTTGCAGGGGACTCTCGGCTACACCTTC; CDR3: CASSLQGTLGYTF
V: TRBV11-2; size: NA; J: TRBJ1-6; D: NA; DNA: TGTGCCAGCAGCCGCCCTCAACCCGCCGGTTCACCCCTCCACTTT; CDR3: CASSRPQPAGSPLHF
V: TRBV4-1; size: once; J: TRBJ1-1; D: NA; DNA: TGCGCCAGCAGCCAAGAGGGTCTACTTTGGAACAAAAAAGCTTTCTTT; CDR3: CASSQEGLLWNKKAFF
V: TRBV7-3; size: NA; J: TRBJ2-5; D: NA; DNA: TGTGCCAGCAGCTTAACGAGTCTAGTTGGGGAGACCCAGTACTTC; CDR3: CASSLTSLVGETQYF
V: TRBV29-1; size: NA; J: TRBJ2-1; D: NA; DNA: TGCAGCGTTGGAGCGGTATGGGTCAATGAGCAGTTCTTC; CDR3: CSVGAVWVNEQFF
V: TRBV29-1; size: NA; J: TRBJ1-5; D: NA; DNA: TGCAGCGTTGCAACGGGGGCTGGCGACAATCAGCCCCAGCATTTT; CDR3: CSVATGAGDNQPQHF
V: TRBV27; size: NA; J: TRBJ1-2; D: NA; DNA: TGTGCCAGCAGTTTGAGCAGAGCGAAAGGCTACACCTTC; CDR3: CASSLSRAKGYTF
V: TRBV29-1; size: NA; J: TRBJ1-1; D: NA; DNA: TGCAGCGTCGCCTCTGCGGACAGGAACACTGAAGCTTTCTTT; CDR3: CSVASADRNTEAFF
V: TRBV9; size: NA; J: TRBJ2-1; D: TRBD2; DNA: TGTGCCAGCAGCGCCCCGGGACTAGCGGGAGGAAACAATGAGCAGTTCTTC; CDR3: CASSAPGLAGGNNEQFF
V: TRBV18; size: NA; J: TRBJ1-5; D: NA; DNA: TGTGCCAGCTCACGATCCGGGGGCAATCAGCCCCAGCATTTT; CDR3: CASSRSGGNQPQHF
V: TRBV30; size: few; J: TRBJ2-7; D: TRBD2; DNA: TGTGCCTGGCAGGAGCGGGGGAGCTCCTACGAGCAGTACTTC; CDR3: CAWQERGSSYEQYF
V: TRBV13; size: NA; J: TRBJ2-7; D: NA; DNA: TGTGCCAGCAGCCGCGGCAGACCAGCCTACGAGCAGTACTTC; CDR3: CASSRGRPAYEQYF
V: TRBV19; size: NA; J: TRBJ1-1; D: NA; DNA: TGTGCCAGTAGTATGGGCACCGCCTGCTTCTTT; CDR3: CASSMGTACFF
V: TRBV4-2; size: NA; J: TRBJ2-7; D: NA; DNA: TGTGCCAGCAGCCAAGTTGGTGGGGTCATCGTCGGGAACTACGAGCAGTACTTC; CDR3: CASSQVGGVIVGNYEQYF
V: TRBV29-1; size: NA; J: TRBJ2-5; D: NA; DNA: TGCAGCGTTGTGGGGGCCGCGGGCGGGGAGACCCAGTACTTC; CDR3: CSVVGAAGGETQYF
V: TRBV4-1; size: once; J: TRBJ2-1; D: NA; DNA: TGCGCCAGCAGCCCCCTTGGGGCATACAATGAGCAGTTCTTC; CDR3: CASSPLGAYNEQFF
V: TRBV19; size: NA; J: TRBJ2-1; D: TRBD1; DNA: TGTGCCAGTAGTATCATGACAGGGCGAGACAATGAGCAGTTCTTC; CDR3: CASSIMTGRDNEQFF
V: TRBV27; size: NA; J: TRBJ1-1; D: NA; DNA: TGTGCCAGCAGTTCACGGGACATGAACACTGAAGCTTTCTTT; CDR3: CASSSRDMNTEAFF
V: TRBV14; size: NA; J: TRBJ2-3; D: NA; DNA: TGTGCCAGCAGCCCGCGCGGGTCGACAGGCACAGATACGCAGTATTTT; CDR3: CASSPRGSTGTDTQYF
V: TRBV6-5; size: NA; J: TRBJ2-5; D: NA; DNA: TGTGCCAGCAGTTACTTCCCAGGGGAAGTCGAGACCCAGTACTTC; CDR3: CASSYFPGEVETQYF